This T cell receptor (beta chain) was sequenced in a study of regulatory T cells in long-lasting Graves disease. Study context: Antithyroid drugs had been taken under 3 months by newly diagnosed Graves' patients. Study results and caveats: Persistent disease preferred TRBV28, TRBJ1-2 and TRBJ2-5; new disease, TRBV20-1 and TRBJ2-1.

Combining iRepertoire HTBI primers with Arm-PCR of CDR3 regions, the authors built TCR beta libraries. One entry per CDR3 protein, called by TCRdb with MiXCR from the multiplex PCR reads. The data contain about 440,000 distinct CDR3 sequences, roughly 15% of them singletons. This clonotype was seen more than once but under ten times. Its antigen is undetermined. Trimming stripped 4 bases from V and 3 bases from J, with 21 bases between. There are 17 residues in the CDR3. Looked up from germline, CDR1 is LNHDA and CDR2 is SQIVND (reference sequence). As for time point: newly diagnosed GD, antithyroid drugs for less than 3 months. TCR sequences were obtained from RNA taken from PBMCs. These data were also reused for a study on T cells in Graves' hyperthyroidism and ophthalmopathy.

The sequence derives from a woman in her thirties with Graves disease. The genes are TRBV19 and TRBJ1-1; tentative D call: TRBD1 (6 bases). The sequenced sample was peripheral blood mononuclear cells (PBMCs), obtained at new diagnosis, from a patient treated with antithyroid drugs. The CDR3 is CASSTATGTFEDTEAFF. The CDR3 DNA reads as TGTGCCAGTAGTACTGCGACAGGTACCTTTGAAGACACTGAAGCTTTCTTT.